A single sample is the source of the 3 T cell receptor beta chains below, sequenced in a study of blood T cell repertoires in COVID-19. Repertoires were generated with immunoSEQ multiplex PCR, while TCRdb's copy carries only in-frame clones and drops some. Seen here are more than 65,000 clones, 70% to 80% observed once, and the top ten hold about 40%. The sequencing sample was made of peripheral blood. The receptors come from a woman in her seventies with acute or convalescent COVID-19.

The rearrangement joins TRBV6-6 to TRBJ1-1; 7 nucleotides line up with TRBD1. V gave up 6 bases and J gave up 3 bases; unmatched junction bases: 7. Germline V gene sequence: CDR1 MNHNY, CDR2 SVGAGI (reference sequence). The CDR3 spans 14 residues. The CDR3 reads CASRQTGIYTEAFF. CDR3 DNA sequence: TGTGCCAGCAGGCAGACAGGGATCTACACTGAAGCTTTCTTT.

The chain links TRBV5-1 to TRBJ1-4, with D possibly TRBD1 on 6 matching bases. V gave up 2 bases and J gave up 1 base, with 15 bases separating them. The germline V gene has CDR1 SGHRS and CDR2 YFSETQ. The CDR3 has 17 amino acids. The CDR3 sequence: CASSFDRRPLTNEKLFF. CDR3 nucleotide sequence: TGCGCCAGCAGCTTCGACAGGAGGCCGCTAACTAATGAAAAACTGTTTTTT.

The chain links TRBV7-9 to TRBJ2-7, with D possibly matching TRBD2 (6 bases). The V end was cut by 5 bases, the J end by 2 bases, with 13 bases between. This CDR3 is built from 14 residues. CDR1 and CDR2 (germline): SEHNR, FQNEAQ (reference sequence). The CDR3 DNA follows: TGTGCCAGCAGCCGCCTGGCGGGGACCTACGAGCAGTACTTC. Its translation is CASSRLAGTYEQYF. Filled out from reference TRBV7-9 and TRBJ2-7, the complete variable domain reads DTGVSQNPRHKITKRGQNVTFRCDPISEHNRLYWYRQTLGQGPEFLTYFQNEAQLEKSRLLSDRFSAERPKGSFSTLEIQRTEQGDSAMYLCASSRLAGTYEQYFGPGTRLTVT.